Each of the 10 T cell receptor beta chains below was sequenced from the same sample in a study of T cell responses to AZD1222 COVID-19 vaccine. Profiling relied on immunoSEQ multiplex PCR, and the TCRdb table lists in-frame clones only, not all of them. This table has 140,000 to 150,000 clones, 80% to 90% appearing once. The sample here was peripheral blood, taken on day 0 of AZD1222 vaccination. All receptors come from an adult in good health.

DNA for the CDR3: TGTGCCAGCCCCTTGGGACAGGTTAGTAATGGCTACACCTTC. Its protein product is CASPLGQVSNGYTF. The chain joins TRBV6-7 to TRBJ1-2, with 8 bases identical to TRBD1. TRBV6-7 is treated as an ORF (open reading frame) with a function not yet certain. The CDR3 is made up of 14 amino acids. The V gene end was trimmed by 8 bases and the J gene end by 6 bases; junction bases not matched to a gene: 11.

This rearrangement joins TRBV6-2 or TRBV6-3 to TRBJ2-7, with 13 nucleotides matching TRBD2. CDR1 and CDR2 from the germline V gene are MNHEY and SVGEGT. The V gene end was trimmed by 6 bases and the J gene end by 7 bases; junction bases not matched to a gene: 15. The CDR3 extends over 17 amino acids. CDR3 DNA: TGTGCCAGCAGCGCCCACCAAGGACTAGCGGGAGCAGGGGAGCAGTACTTC. This gives the protein CASSAHQGLAGAGEQYF.

The V gene is TRBV5-1, the J gene TRBJ1-4; TRBD1 might be the D (5 bases). Germline CDR1 and CDR2: SGHRS and YFSETQ. This CDR3 has 14 residues. V was pared by 2 bases and J by 6 bases, with 11 bases between. For the CDR3, the DNA is TGCGCCAGCAGCTTAAGGGGTCCGCATGAAAAACTGTTTTTT. It yields the protein CASSLRGPHEKLFF.

This clone was seen only once. J is TRBJ1-5 and V is TRBV9, with D possibly matching TRBD1 (6 bases). Germline CDR1 reads SGDLS; CDR2 reads YYNGEE. The CDR3 contains 14 residues. Trimming cost V 1 base and J 8 bases, with 13 bases left between them. CDR3 bases: TGTGCCAGCAGCGTAAGAGAAGGGGACAAGCCCCAGCATTTT. Translating gives CASSVREGDKPQHF. The full variable domain, its missing parts supplied by reference TRBV9 and TRBJ1-5, is DSGVTQTPKHLITATGQRVTLRCSPRSGDLSVYWYQQSLDQGLQFLIQYYNGEERAKGNILERFSAQQFPDLHSELNLSSLELGDSALYFCASSVREGDKPQHFGDGTRLSIL.

The chain links TRBV6-5 to TRBJ2-7; 7 nucleotides align to TRBD1. The J segment lost 3 bases and the V segment lost 7 bases, leaving 9 bases of the junction unmatched. Germline-derived CDR1 and CDR2 are MNHEY and SVGAGI. The CDR3 has 14 residues. CDR3 region: CASKNTGAFYEQYF. The CDR3 bases are TGTGCCAGCAAGAATACAGGGGCCTTCTACGAGCAGTACTTC.

This clone has a single count. The chain recombines TRBV28 with TRBJ1-5; D is possibly TRBD1 (6 bases). Germline values: CDR1 MDHEN, CDR2 SYDVKM. Between the trimmed V and J ends, which lost 5 bases and 3 bases, there was a span of 17 bases. CDR3 length: 16 amino acids. The CDR3 sequence is CASSRGGVFFNQPQHF. In nucleotides, the CDR3 is TGTGCCAGCAGTCGAGGGGGGGTATTTTTCAATCAGCCCCAGCATTTT.

The V gene is TRBV6-1, the J gene TRBJ2-7; maybe TRBD2 (6 bases). This CDR3 spans 15 amino acids. The V end lost 2 bases, the J end lost 1 base, and 12 bases lay between the germline ends. The V gene's germline CDR1 is MNHNS and CDR2 SASEGT. CDR3 sequence reads: CASSEWGLRSYEQYF. DNA of the CDR3: TGTGCCAGCAGTGAATGGGGACTGAGGTCCTACGAGCAGTACTTC.

This chain connects TRBV12-3 or TRBV12-4 to TRBJ1-5; D unclear. With 6 bases removed from V and 4 bases from J, the gap between germline ends came to 7 bases. CDR3 size: 12 residues. The CDR3 bases are TGTGCCAGCAGACCTCAAAATCAGCCCCAGCATTTT. As protein: CASRPQNQPQHF.

This clone was seen a single time. V and J are TRBV3-1 (or the pseudogene TRBV3-2) and TRBJ1-1, with unresolved D. This CDR3 comprises 17 residues. The V end lost 1 base, the J end lost 1 base, and 16 bases lay between the germline ends. The germline gives CDR1 LGHDT, CDR2 YNNKEL (reference sequence). DNA for the CDR3: TGTGCCAGCAGCCAAGTTGCCAACAGAGTGGGGAACACTGAAGCTTTCTTT. Translating it yields CASSQVANRVGNTEAFF.

V and J are TRBV6-5 and TRBJ2-7, with 7 bases fitting TRBD1. The CDR3 runs to 15 residues. The V segment lost 6 bases and the J segment 5 bases; nucleotides outside the gene matches: 13. The germline V gene encodes CDR1 MNHEY and CDR2 SVGAGI. The CDR3 coding sequence is TGTGCCAGCAGCTCCGGGACAGCGACCCATGACGAGCAGTACTTC. Its translation is CASSSGTATHDEQYF.